Below, 15 T cell receptor beta chains from the same sample are listed, as sequenced in a study of T cells after yellow fever vaccination. TCRdb processed the 5' RACE reads anew with MiXCR; each CDR3 protein has one entry. The sample holds under 80,000 distinct CDR3 sequences; roughly 7.3% are singletons and the top ten take about 38%. The source was CD8+ T cells sorted from PBMCs, collected 15 days after the yellow fever booster vaccination. The origin of the receptors is a man aged 25-45 years who received the YFV17D yellow fever vaccine.

This clonotype has at least ten counts. V is TRBV28 and J is TRBJ2-5; 7 bases map to TRBD1. The CDR3 totals 16 residues. From germline, CDR1 is MDHEN and CDR2 SYDVKM. Trimming removed 6 bases from V and 1 base from J; junction bases left unmatched: 11. As DNA, the CDR3 is TGTGCCAGCAGCACTTTACAGGGGACGGCCCAAGAGACCCAGTACTTC. It specifies CASSTLQGTAQETQYF. Based on the CDR3 plus reference TRBV28 and TRBJ2-5, the full variable domain is DVKVTQSSRYLVKRTGEKVFLECVQDMDHENMFWYRQDPGLGLRLIYFSYDVKMKEKGDIPEGYSVSREKKERFSLILESASTNQTSMYLCASSTLQGTAQETQYFGPGTRLLVL.

In its sample, this clonotype was seen many times. V gene TRBV14 combines with J gene TRBJ2-1; D could derive from TRBD1 or TRBD2 (5 bases each). The length of the CDR3 is 12 residues. CDR1 is SGHDN, CDR2 FVKESK, per germline. V gave up 3 bases and J gave up 9 bases, with 9 bases separating them. CDR3 nucleotide sequence: TGTGCCAGCAGCCAGGGGACGATTGAGCAGTTCTTC. It is translated as CASSQGTIEQFF. Full variable domain (missing parts from reference TRBV14 and TRBJ2-1): EAGVTQFPSHSVIEKGQTVTLRCDPISGHDNLYWYRRVMGKEIKFLLHFVKESKQDESGMPNNRFLAERTGGTYSTLKVQPAELEDSGVYFCASSQGTIEQFFGPGTRLTVL.

About this clonotype: This may be a read error: a much more frequent sequence differs by one nucleotide. The chain employs TRBV15 and TRBJ2-1, with D maybe TRBD2 (5 bases). Trimming took off 0 bases at V and 9 bases at J, with 15 bases between the two ends. The CDR3 is 15 residues long. Germline V lookup: CDR1 LNHNV, CDR2 YYDKDF (reference sequence). The CDR3, as DNA: TGTGCCACCAGCAGAGATGGTCCGAGGGCGCGTGAGCAGTTCTTC. It codes for CATSRDGPRAREQFF.

This clonotype was detected ten times or more. This chain joins TRBV20-1 and TRBJ2-5, with no clear D. V was cut by 2 bases and J by 1 base, with 8 bases left in between. This CDR3 region has 13 residues. Germline-derived CDR1 and CDR2 are DFQATT and SNEGSKA (reference sequence). CDR3 sequence: CSARRPPQETQYF. In DNA, the CDR3 is TGCAGTGCTAGAAGGCCACCCCAAGAGACCCAGTACTTC.

This clonotype was observed at least ten times. The chain has TRBV20-1 and TRBJ2-1, with TRBD1 as a possible D gene (6 bases). V dropped 4 bases and J dropped 1 base, with 11 bases sitting between them. The CDR3 sequence is 14 residues long. Per the germline V gene, CDR1 is DFQATT and CDR2 is SNEGSKA (reference sequence). The CDR3 sequence: CSATGQSSYNEQFF. CDR3 coding DNA: TGCAGTGCTACAGGACAGAGTTCCTACAATGAGCAGTTCTTC.

This clonotype was picked up a small number of times. The chain uses TRBV20-1 and TRBJ2-7, with 10 bases identical to TRBD2. The J segment lost 2 bases and the V segment lost 1 base, leaving 8 bases of the junction unmatched. The CDR3 spans 16 residues. Germline CDR1 DFQATT, CDR2 SNEGSKA (reference sequence). The CDR3 DNA reads as TGCAGTGCTAGAGTTCCCCTAGCGGGAGTCACCTACGAGCAGTACTTC. Protein: CSARVPLAGVTYEQYF.

Ten or more counts support this clonotype. The rearrangement links TRBV7-9 to TRBJ1-5; possible D gene TRBD1, 5 bases. The V end lost 5 bases, the J end lost 1 base, and 9 bases lay between the germline ends. CDR3 length: 14 residues. From germline, CDR1 is SEHNR and CDR2 FQNEAQ (reference sequence). The CDR3 loop is CASSMAGSNQPQHF. In DNA form, the CDR3 reads TGTGCCAGCAGCATGGCAGGGAGCAATCAGCCCCAGCATTTT.

This clonotype was picked up many times. The rearrangement uses TRBV10-3 and TRBJ2-2, with D perhaps TRBD1 (5 bases). Trimming cost V 11 bases and J 4 bases, with 14 bases left between them. Germline V gene lookup returns CDR1 ENHRY and CDR2 SYGVKD. This CDR3 has 13 residues. CDR3: CASQDRLTGELFF. Written as DNA, the CDR3 is TGTGCCTCTCAAGACAGACTCACCGGGGAGCTGTTTTTT.

This clonotype was seen ten or more times. The chain couples TRBV12-3 or TRBV12-4 to TRBJ2-4; 7 bases are a match to TRBD2. This CDR3 has 16 residues. The trim removed 6 bases at V and 0 bases at J, leaving 8 bases unmatched. This CDR3 reads CASSMGGILAKNIQYF. In nucleotides, the CDR3 is TGTGCCAGCAGCATGGGAGGGATCCTAGCCAAAAACATTCAGTACTTC.

This clonotype was seen ten or more times. The V and J genes are TRBV6-2 or TRBV6-3 and TRBJ2-3; 7 bases fit TRBD2. The CDR3 consists of 14 residues. Germline CDR1 MNHEY, CDR2 SVGEGT. The V gene end was trimmed by 5 bases and the J gene end by 0 bases; junction bases not matched to a gene: 2. In DNA, the CDR3 is TGTGCCAGCAGTAGCGGGGCTAGCACAGATACGCAGTATTTT. This gives the protein CASSSGASTDTQYF.

By proportion, this clonotype is medium-sized (0.01 to 0.1%). The gene calls are TRBV10-3 and TRBJ2-2, with D maybe TRBD2 (5 bases). CDR3 length: 14 amino acids. CDR1 and CDR2 from the germline V gene are ENHRY and SYGVKD. Deletions cut 7 bases from V and 0 bases from J, with 9 bases between. This CDR3 is CAIMRETNTGELFF. Here the CDR3 DNA reads TGTGCCATCATGAGGGAGACGAACACCGGGGAGCTGTTTTTT.

This clonotype has just a few counts. The V gene is TRBV6-2 or TRBV6-3, the J gene TRBJ2-3; D uncertain. Trimming cost V 5 bases and J 6 bases, with 6 bases left between them. The CDR3 length is 11 residues. Germline CDR1 reads MNHEY; CDR2 reads SVGEGT. In DNA, the CDR3 is TGTGCCAGCAGTGGGGTGGATACGCAGTATTTT. Protein: CASSGVDTQYF.

At least ten counts were recorded for this clonotype. The chain is built from TRBV11-2 and TRBJ2-1; D is undetermined. CDR1 and CDR2 (germline): SGHAT, FQNNGV. V lost 3 bases and J 0 bases, leaving 12 bases between the germline ends. The CDR3 loop spans 16 amino acids. This chain's CDR3 is CASSFRRSSSYNEQFF. The CDR3 DNA follows: TGTGCCAGCAGCTTTCGTCGGTCGAGCTCCTACAATGAGCAGTTCTTC.

This clonotype was observed many times. V usage is TRBV6-2 or TRBV6-3 and J usage is TRBJ2-4; D unresolved. The V and J ends lost 2 bases and 1 base respectively, with 12 bases between them. This CDR3 comprises 16 residues. CDR1 and CDR2 (germline): MNHEY, SVGEGT. The CDR3 sequence is CASSYDVVTAKNIQYF. In nucleotides, the CDR3 is TGTGCCAGCAGTTACGATGTGGTTACTGCCAAAAACATTCAGTACTTC.

As for this clonotype: A single base separates this from a much larger clone, so it may be a read error. The chain links TRBV10-3 to TRBJ2-1; 7 bases agree with TRBD2. Per germline, CDR1 ENHRY and CDR2 SYGVKD. The CDR3 contains 15 residues. In nucleotides, the CDR3 is TGTGCCATCAGTGAGTCCTGGCGGGAGTACAATGGGCAGTTCTTC. It is translated as CAISESWREYNGQFF.